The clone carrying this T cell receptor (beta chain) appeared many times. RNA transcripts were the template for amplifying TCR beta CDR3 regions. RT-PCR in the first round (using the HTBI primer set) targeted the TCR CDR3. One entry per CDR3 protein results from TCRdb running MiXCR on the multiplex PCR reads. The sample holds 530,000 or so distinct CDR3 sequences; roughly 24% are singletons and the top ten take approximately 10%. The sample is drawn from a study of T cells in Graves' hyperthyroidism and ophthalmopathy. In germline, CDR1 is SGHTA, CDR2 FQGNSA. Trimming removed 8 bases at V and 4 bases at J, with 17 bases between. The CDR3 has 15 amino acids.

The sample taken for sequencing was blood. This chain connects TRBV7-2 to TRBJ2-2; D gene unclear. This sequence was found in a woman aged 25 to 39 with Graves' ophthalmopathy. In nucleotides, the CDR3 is TGTGCCAGCGGAAACCTCAGGACGTCCACCGGGGAGCTGTTTTTT. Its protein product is CASGNLRTSTGELFF. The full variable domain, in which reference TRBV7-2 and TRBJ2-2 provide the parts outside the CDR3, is GAGVSQSPSNKVTEKGKDVELRCDPISGHTALYWYRQSLGQGLEFLIYFQGNSAPDKSGLPSDRFSAERTGGSVSTLTIQRTQQEDSAVYLCASGNLRTSTGELFFGEGSRLTVL.